The 21 T cell receptor beta chains given below trace back to one sample, sequenced in a study of early T cells in non-severe SARS-CoV-2 infection. TCRdb independently ran MiXCR on the 5' RACE reads; one entry per CDR3 protein. Among some 60,000 distinct CDR3 sequences listed, roughly 8.4% were seen once. Sequenced: whole blood. Source of these receptors: an adult who was a healthcare worker with PCR-confirmed SARS-CoV-2 infection or an uninfected control (not recorded which).

This clonotype showed up many times. The V call is TRBV6-5, the J call TRBJ2-7; no firm D call. The CDR3 extends over 16 amino acids. V gave up 7 bases and J gave up 0 bases, with 19 bases separating them. Germline V lookup: CDR1 MNHEY, CDR2 SVGAGI. As DNA, the CDR3 is TGTGCCAGCATCTCACACCGTGCATCCAGCTCCTACGAGCAGTACTTC. Translating it yields CASISHRASSSYEQYF.

This clonotype was detected many times. This chain connects TRBV28 to TRBJ1-1, with a weak D call TRBD1 (6 bases). The CDR3 covers 14 residues. Trimming pared 5 bases from V and 1 base from J, leaving 11 bases between. Germline CDR1 reads MDHEN; CDR2 reads SYDVKM. In nucleotides, the CDR3 is TGTGCCAGCAGTCCCGGGGACACGAACACTGAAGCTTTCTTT. Translating gives CASSPGDTNTEAFF.

In its sample, this clonotype was seen a few times. This CDR3 reads CSGMTSGSNEQFF. In DNA, the CDR3 is TGCAGCGGCATGACTAGCGGGAGCAATGAGCAGTTCTTC. The chain joins TRBV29-1 to TRBJ2-1, with TRBD2 matching over 12 bases. Trimming cost V 7 bases and J 6 bases; bases outside gene matches: 4. CDR3 length equals 13 residues. Germline CDR1 reads SQVTM; CDR2 reads ANQGSEA.

J is TRBJ2-3 and V is TRBV29-1, with 8 nucleotides matching TRBD1. The ends lost 5 bases at V and 4 bases at J; junction bases unmatched: 2. This CDR3 has 12 amino acids. The germline gives CDR1 SQVTM, CDR2 ANQGSEA. CDR3 sequence reads: CSVRQGSDTQYF. For the CDR3, the DNA is TGCAGCGTTAGACAGGGGTCAGATACGCAGTATTTT.

V and J are TRBV19 and TRBJ1-4; TRBD1 matches 8 bases. This CDR3 contains 14 residues. J lost 3 bases, V lost 7 bases, and 4 bases had no gene match. Germline CDR1 LNHDA, CDR2 SQIVND (reference sequence). This CDR3 is CASTGQGPNEKLFF. Written as DNA, the CDR3 is TGTGCCAGTACCGGACAGGGTCCTAATGAAAAACTGTTTTTT.

This clonotype was seen repeatedly, ten times or more. The gene calls are TRBV7-2 and TRBJ2-1; D is uncertain. Per germline, CDR1 SGHTA and CDR2 FQGNSA. V was clipped by 5 bases and J by 10 bases, with 12 bases between them. CDR3 length equals 12 residues. The CDR3: CASSPRAGEQFF. The DNA of the CDR3 is TGTGCCAGCAGCCCCCGCGCTGGAGAGCAGTTCTTC.

This clonotype was counted a few times. The V gene is TRBV9, the J gene TRBJ2-7; 10 bases agree with TRBD1. Germline V gene sequence: CDR1 SGDLS, CDR2 YYNGEE. This CDR3 region has 14 residues. The V and J ends lost 0 bases and 4 bases, in that order; junction bases with no gene match: 1. The CDR3 is CASSVGDRGYEQYF. The CDR3 region has the DNA TGTGCCAGCAGCGTAGGGGACAGGGGTTACGAGCAGTACTTC.

This clonotype was observed a handful of times. This chain joins TRBV19 and TRBJ2-7; 8 nucleotides agree with TRBD2. The CDR3 extends over 16 amino acids. The germline V gene encodes CDR1 LNHDA and CDR2 SQIVND (reference sequence). Losses at the gene ends were 6 bases for V and 1 base for J; bases not matched to a gene: 11. The CDR3 reads CASSPGRGGQSYEQYF. Written as DNA, the CDR3 is TGTGCCAGTAGCCCCGGGAGGGGAGGCCAATCCTACGAGCAGTACTTC.

The chain uses TRBV7-9 and TRBJ2-7, with 13 bases matching TRBD2. J was trimmed by 5 bases and V by 3 bases; bases with no gene match: 10. The length of the CDR3 is 17 residues. In germline, CDR1 is SEHNR, CDR2 FQNEAQ (reference sequence). CDR3 in DNA: TGTGCCAGCAGCTTTGGACTAGCGGGAGCCAAAAAAAACGAGCAGTACTTC. Translated, it gives CASSFGLAGAKKNEQYF.

The sample holds a few counts of this clonotype. The CDR3 loop is CASSVGISYNEQFF. CDR3 DNA sequence: TGTGCCAGCAGCGTAGGGATCTCCTACAATGAGCAGTTCTTC. The V and J genes are TRBV9 and TRBJ2-1; D ambiguous. Trimming took off 0 bases at V and 0 bases at J, with 4 bases between the two ends. This CDR3 is 14 amino acids long. CDR1 and CDR2 from the germline V gene are SGDLS and YYNGEE.

This clonotype was detected ten times or more. This chain uses TRBV28 with TRBJ1-2, with D perhaps matching TRBD1 (6 bases). Trimming cost V 2 bases and J 4 bases, with 11 bases left between them. The CDR3 loop spans 14 amino acids. Germline V CDR1 and CDR2: MDHEN, SYDVKM. This chain's CDR3 is CASSLRQEVYGYTF. Written as DNA, the CDR3 is TGTGCCAGCAGTTTAAGACAGGAGGTCTATGGCTACACCTTC.

This clonotype has only a few counts. The gene calls are TRBV15 and TRBJ2-7; D is unresolved. This CDR3 is 14 amino acids long. CDR1 is LNHNV, CDR2 YYDKDF, per germline (reference sequence). Trimming cost V 0 bases and J 4 bases, with 10 bases left between them. CDR3 coding DNA: TGTGCCACCAGCAGAGATCAACAGTTATACGAGCAGTACTTC. Translated, it gives CATSRDQQLYEQYF.

There are many counts of this clonotype. The CDR3 DNA follows: TGTGCCAGCAGCCAGGACTTAGAAGAGACCCAGTACTTC. Protein sequence: CASSQDLEETQYF. The chain employs TRBV5-4 and TRBJ2-5, with a tentative D call TRBD2 (5 bases). This CDR3 has 13 residues. Germline V gene lookup returns CDR1 SGHNT and CDR2 YYREEE (reference sequence). Between the trimmed V and J ends, which lost 4 bases and 3 bases, there was a span of 10 bases.

This clonotype came up many times. The chain is built from TRBV5-1 and TRBJ2-1; 14 nucleotides line up with TRBD2. The CDR3 spans 18 residues. Germline trimming cut 3 bases from V and 2 bases from J; bases unmatched to any gene: 7. Germline values: CDR1 SGHRS, CDR2 YFSETQ. The DNA of the CDR3 is TGCGCCAGCAGCTGGACTAGCGGGAGGAGGAGGCCCTACAATGAGCAGTTCTTC. Its protein is CASSWTSGRRRPYNEQFF.

This clonotype showed up many times. The rearrangement joins TRBV3-1 to TRBJ2-1; a weak D match, TRBD1 (5 bases). The CDR3 is 13 amino acids. The V and J ends lost 2 bases and 5 bases respectively, with 7 bases between them. Germline V gene lookup returns CDR1 LGHDT and CDR2 YNNKEL (reference sequence). CDR3 sequence reads: CASSQSRDNEQFF. CDR3 DNA sequence: TGTGCCAGCAGCCAAAGCAGGGACAATGAGCAGTTCTTC.

By its share, this clonotype is medium-sized. This rearrangement joins TRBV7-9 to TRBJ2-5; D is perhaps TRBD2 (5 bases). In germline, CDR1 is SEHNR, CDR2 FQNEAQ (reference sequence). The V gene lost 0 bases and the J gene lost 13 bases, with 18 bases spanning the gap. This CDR3 contains 14 residues. This CDR3 is CASSLASTGASPYF. CDR3 nucleotide sequence: TGTGCCAGCAGCTTAGCGAGTACTGGAGCTAGCCCGTACTTC.

The chain is built from TRBV28 and TRBJ2-3; TRBD2 matches 10 bases. Germline V CDR1 and CDR2: MDHEN, SYDVKM. J was trimmed by 3 bases and V by 4 bases; bases with no gene match: 10. The CDR3 consists of 17 residues. The CDR3 bases are TGTGCCAGCAGTTCTATCCTAGCGGGAGCAGGAACAGATACGCAGTATTTT. Protein: CASSSILAGAGTDTQYF.

This clonotype appeared a few times. V usage is TRBV15 and J usage is TRBJ2-2; D is possibly TRBD1 (5 bases). The V end lost 0 bases, the J end lost 0 bases, and 5 bases lay between the germline ends. Germline lookup yields CDR1 LNHNV and CDR2 YYDKDF (reference sequence). This CDR3 has 15 amino acids. The CDR3 DNA follows: TGTGCCACCAGCAGAGACAGGGCGAACACCGGGGAGCTGTTTTTT. Translated: CATSRDRANTGELFF. The full variable domain, rest sourced from reference TRBV15 and TRBJ2-2, is DAMVIQNPRYQVTQFGKPVTLSCSQTLNHNVMYWYQQKSSQAPKLLFHYYDKDFNNEADTPDNFQSRRPNTSFCFLDIRSPGLGDTAMYLCATSRDRANTGELFFGEGSRLTVL.

About this clonotype: A much larger clone differs by one base, so this may be a read error. The rearrangement joins TRBV7-9 to TRBJ2-1, with 12 bases matching TRBD2. This CDR3 is built from 16 residues. The germline V gene has CDR1 SEHNR and CDR2 FQNEAQ (reference sequence). V was pared by 3 bases and J by 7 bases, with 7 bases of the junction left unmatched. The CDR3 DNA reads as TGTGCCAGCAGCTTTATCGCTAGCGGGAGGGATAATGAGCAGTTCTTC. Its translation: CASSFIASGRDNEQFF. Supplemented by reference TRBV7-9 and TRBJ2-1, the full variable domain reads DTGVSQNPRHKITKRGQNVTFRCDPISEHNRLYWYRQTLGQGPEFLTYFQNEAQLEKSRLLSDRFSAERPKGSFSTLEIQRTEQGDSAMYLCASSFIASGRDNEQFFGPGTRLTVL.

This clonotype came up a few times. The genes are TRBV28 and TRBJ1-6, with D unclear. The CDR3 consists of 14 residues. The V gene lost 7 bases and the J gene lost 6 bases, with 13 bases spanning the gap. Germline V lookup: CDR1 MDHEN, CDR2 SYDVKM. CDR3 protein: CASNTGGLNSPLHF. The CDR3 DNA reads TGTGCCAGCAACACCGGAGGCCTTAATTCACCCCTCCACTTT.

This chain connects TRBV10-3 to TRBJ1-1; a possible D gene is TRBD1 (5 bases). The CDR3 runs to 15 residues. V lost 3 bases to trimming and J lost 1 base, with 12 bases between them. Germline CDR1 and CDR2: ENHRY and SYGVKD. The CDR3 here is CAISEWGEANTEAFF. The CDR3 coding sequence is TGTGCCATCAGTGAATGGGGGGAGGCGAACACTGAAGCTTTCTTT.